Shown below are 13 T cell receptor beta chains from a single sample sequenced in a study of T cell responses to AZD1222 COVID-19 vaccine. Clones were read by immunoSEQ multiplex PCR, and TCRdb kept only the in-frame ones, dropping some. Seen here are about 100,000 clones, around 87% observed once, and the top ten hold 2.8%. The material sequenced was peripheral blood, taken on day 0 of AZD1222 vaccination. Every receptor here comes from an adult in good health.

This clone is a singleton in its sample. J is TRBJ1-4 and V is TRBV12-3 or TRBV12-4; 7 nucleotides agree with TRBD1. The CDR3 has 12 residues. J lost 8 bases, V lost 5 bases, and 2 bases had no gene match. The CDR3 bases are TGTGCCAGCAGTCAGGGACAGGAAAAACTGTTTTTT. Translating it yields CASSQGQEKLFF.

This clone was seen just once. J is TRBJ1-4 and V is TRBV6-1, with 7 bases identical to TRBD1. This CDR3 is built from 14 residues. CDR1 MNHNS and CDR2 SASEGT come from the germline V gene. After removal of 3 bases from V and 6 bases from J, the junction contained 4 bases not matched to a gene. The CDR3 reads CASSEGDSHEKLFF. CDR3 nucleotide sequence: TGTGCCAGCAGTGAGGGGGACAGCCATGAAAAACTGTTTTTT.

This chain joins TRBV28 and TRBJ1-1; the D is unclear. There are 17 residues in the CDR3. V shed 1 base and J shed 0 bases, with 15 bases lying between them. In germline, CDR1 is MDHEN, CDR2 SYDVKM. CDR3 sequence (DNA): TGTGCCAGCAGTTTATACCCTTTGGCGAACATGAACACTGAAGCTTTCTTT. Its translation is CASSLYPLANMNTEAFF.

CDR3 nucleotides: TGTGCCAGCAGTTTATCTCAGGGGTTAACCTACGAGCAGTACTTC. Amino acids: CASSLSQGLTYEQYF. The chain couples TRBV27 to TRBJ2-7; weak D call: TRBD1 (6 bases). This CDR3 is built from 15 residues. CDR1 is MNHEY and CDR2 is SMNVEV in the germline V gene (reference sequence). V shed 0 bases and J shed 2 bases, with 11 bases lying between them.

The J gene is TRBJ1-5, the V gene TRBV6-2 or TRBV6-3; a weak D match, TRBD1 (6 bases). Trimming left V 4 bases short and J 0 bases short, with 10 bases between. Germline values: CDR1 MNHEY, CDR2 SVGEGT. This CDR3 spans 15 amino acids. CDR3 DNA sequence: TGTGCCAGCAGTTGGGGGCAGGGTAGCAATCAGCCCCAGCATTTT. Amino acids: CASSWGQGSNQPQHF.

V and J are TRBV28 and TRBJ2-3; D might be TRBD2 (5 bases). The germline CDR1 and CDR2 sequences are MDHEN and SYDVKM. The CDR3 has 15 amino acids. V lost 8 bases and J 3 bases, leaving 18 bases between the germline ends. CDR3 protein: CASGNGLTFTDTQYF. The CDR3 region has the DNA TGTGCCAGCGGAAACGGACTTACGTTTACAGATACGCAGTATTTT.

The V call is TRBV18, the J call TRBJ2-1, with 9 bases that match TRBD2. CDR1 is KGHSH and CDR2 is LQKENI in the germline V gene. Losses at the gene ends were 6 bases for V and 8 bases for J; bases not matched to a gene: 11. The CDR3 runs 15 residues. CDR3 coding DNA: TGTGCCAGCTCCCCCCTTAGCGGGAGATATCATGAGCAGTTCTTC. Its translation is CASSPLSGRYHEQFF.

This chain uses TRBV6-5 with TRBJ2-1; tentatively, D is TRBD1 or TRBD2 (5 bases each). CDR3 length: 14 amino acids. Germline loops: CDR1 MNHEY, CDR2 SVGAGI. Trimming removed 6 bases at V and 4 bases at J, with 13 bases between. The DNA for the CDR3 is TGTGCCAGCAGACCGGGACGGAGTTACAATGAGCAGTTCTTC. Amino acids: CASRPGRSYNEQFF.

The CDR3 bases are TGTGCCACCAGGGAAGGGACTTACTACAATGAGCAGTTCTTC. Translating gives CATREGTYYNEQFF. The rearrangement joins TRBV10-3 to TRBJ2-1; TRBD2 might be the D (6 bases). Trimming took off 10 bases at V and 3 bases at J, with 16 bases between the two ends. In germline, CDR1 is ENHRY, CDR2 SYGVKD. The CDR3 sequence is 14 residues long.

This clone occurred once. The V call is TRBV9, the J call TRBJ2-7, with 16 nucleotides matching TRBD2. The CDR3 length is 17 residues. Germline V gene sequence: CDR1 SGDLS, CDR2 YYNGEE. The V gene end was trimmed by 4 bases and the J gene end by 5 bases; junction bases not matched to a gene: 9. The CDR3 reads CASSPPGLAGGPNEQYF. DNA of the CDR3: TGTGCCAGCAGCCCTCCGGGACTAGCGGGAGGGCCCAACGAGCAGTACTTC.

The V gene is TRBV6-5, the J gene TRBJ1-2; a possible D gene is TRBD1 (5 bases). Between the trimmed V and J ends, which lost 4 bases and 3 bases, there was a span of 9 bases. The CDR3 is 13 amino acids. Germline assignment: CDR1 MNHEY and CDR2 SVGAGI. The CDR3 DNA sequence: TGTGCCAGCAGTTTAACAGGAGACTATGGCTACACCTTC. Protein product: CASSLTGDYGYTF.

The table lists this clone with a count of one. Other DNA sequences within the sample encode an identical CDR3. The genes are TRBV27 and TRBJ1-1, with a weak D call TRBD1 (6 bases). The V gene's germline CDR1 is MNHEY and CDR2 SMNVEV (reference sequence). The CDR3 sequence is 14 residues long. V lost 5 bases, J lost 4 bases, and 14 bases lay in between. CDR3 sequence (DNA): TGTGCCAGCAGTCCGATACAGGGAGGCACTGAAGCTTTCTTT. It yields the protein CASSPIQGGTEAFF.

This rearrangement joins TRBV2 to TRBJ2-6; D call uncertain. Germline V CDR1 and CDR2: SNHLY, FYNNEI. This CDR3 is built from 14 residues. Trimming took 7 bases from V and 0 from J, leaving 7 bases between them. The CDR3 DNA follows: TGTGCCAGCATTGGGGACTCTGGGGCCAACGTCCTGACTTTC. Amino acids: CASIGDSGANVLTF.